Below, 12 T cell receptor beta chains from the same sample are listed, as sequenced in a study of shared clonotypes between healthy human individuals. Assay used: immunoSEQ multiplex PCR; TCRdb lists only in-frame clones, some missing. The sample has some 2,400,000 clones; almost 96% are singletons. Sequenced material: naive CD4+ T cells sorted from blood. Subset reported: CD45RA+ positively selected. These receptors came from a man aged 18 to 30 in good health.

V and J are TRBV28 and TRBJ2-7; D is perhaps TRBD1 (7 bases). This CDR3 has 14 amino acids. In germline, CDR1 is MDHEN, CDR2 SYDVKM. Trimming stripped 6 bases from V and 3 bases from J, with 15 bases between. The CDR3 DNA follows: TGTGCCAGCAGCCTCCCCCAGGGGGGCTACGAGCAGTACTTC. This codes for CASSLPQGGYEQYF.

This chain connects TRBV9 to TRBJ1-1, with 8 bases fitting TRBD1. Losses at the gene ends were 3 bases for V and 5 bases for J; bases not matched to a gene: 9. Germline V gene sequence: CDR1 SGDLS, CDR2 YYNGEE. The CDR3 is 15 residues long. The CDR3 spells CASSARLTGGTEAFF. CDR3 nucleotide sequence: TGTGCCAGCAGCGCCAGACTTACAGGGGGTACTGAAGCTTTCTTT.

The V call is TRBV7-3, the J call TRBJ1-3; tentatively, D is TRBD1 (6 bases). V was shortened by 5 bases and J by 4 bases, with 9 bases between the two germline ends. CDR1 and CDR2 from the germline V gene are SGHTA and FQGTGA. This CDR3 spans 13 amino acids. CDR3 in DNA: TGTGCCAGCAGCCCAGGGGTCGGAAACACCATATATTTT. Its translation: CASSPGVGNTIYF.

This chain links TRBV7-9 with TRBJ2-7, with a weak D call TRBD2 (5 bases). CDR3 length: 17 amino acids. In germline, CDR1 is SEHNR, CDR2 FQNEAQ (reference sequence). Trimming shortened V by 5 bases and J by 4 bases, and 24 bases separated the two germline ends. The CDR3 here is CASSPREGMAFVYEQYF. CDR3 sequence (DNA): TGTGCCAGCAGCCCTCGCGAGGGTATGGCGTTTGTTTACGAGCAGTACTTC.

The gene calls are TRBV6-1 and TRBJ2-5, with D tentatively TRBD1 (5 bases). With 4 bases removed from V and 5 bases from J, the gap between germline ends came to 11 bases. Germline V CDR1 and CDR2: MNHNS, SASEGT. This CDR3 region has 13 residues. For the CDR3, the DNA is TGTGCCAGCAGTGTGGCAGGGCGGGAGACCCAGTACTTC. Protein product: CASSVAGRETQYF.

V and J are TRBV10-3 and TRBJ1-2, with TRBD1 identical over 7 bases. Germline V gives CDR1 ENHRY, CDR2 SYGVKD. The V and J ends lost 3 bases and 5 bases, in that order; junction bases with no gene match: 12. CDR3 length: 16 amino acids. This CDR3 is CAISEWEQGPRYGYTF. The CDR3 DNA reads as TGTGCCATCAGTGAATGGGAACAGGGGCCTAGATATGGCTACACCTTC.

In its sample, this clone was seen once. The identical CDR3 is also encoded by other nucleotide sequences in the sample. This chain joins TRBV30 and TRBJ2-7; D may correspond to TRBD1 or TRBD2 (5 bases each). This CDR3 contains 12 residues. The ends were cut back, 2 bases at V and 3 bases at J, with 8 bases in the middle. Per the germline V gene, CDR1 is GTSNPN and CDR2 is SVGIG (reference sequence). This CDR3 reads CAWSRGGYEQYF. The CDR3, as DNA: TGTGCCTGGAGTCGGGGCGGCTACGAGCAGTACTTC.

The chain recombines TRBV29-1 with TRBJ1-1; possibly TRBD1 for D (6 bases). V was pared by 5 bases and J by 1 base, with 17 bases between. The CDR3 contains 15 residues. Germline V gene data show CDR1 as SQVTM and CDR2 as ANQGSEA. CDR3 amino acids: CSVTHRDTANTEAFF. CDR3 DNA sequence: TGCAGCGTTACACACCGGGACACCGCGAACACTGAAGCTTTCTTT.

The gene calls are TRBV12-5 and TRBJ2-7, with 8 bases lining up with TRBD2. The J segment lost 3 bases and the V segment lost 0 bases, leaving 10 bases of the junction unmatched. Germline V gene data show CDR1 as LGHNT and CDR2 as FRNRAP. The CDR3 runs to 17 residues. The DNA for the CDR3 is TGTGCTAGTGGTTTGGTACTGAGTCTGGCGGGAGGCTACGAGCAGTACTTC. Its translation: CASGLVLSLAGGYEQYF.

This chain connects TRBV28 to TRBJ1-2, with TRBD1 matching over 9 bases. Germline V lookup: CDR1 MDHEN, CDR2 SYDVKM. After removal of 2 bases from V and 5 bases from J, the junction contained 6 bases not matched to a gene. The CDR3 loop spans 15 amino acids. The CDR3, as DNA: TGTGCCAGCAGTTTAGGGGGGACAGGGCTATATGGCTACACCTTC. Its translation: CASSLGGTGLYGYTF.

CDR3 nucleotides: TGTGCCAGCAGCTTGGTGGGGATCACTAATGAAAAACTGTTTTTT. Protein product: CASSLVGITNEKLFF. V usage is TRBV5-6 and J usage is TRBJ1-4; no definite D call. With 0 bases removed from V and 2 bases from J, the gap between germline ends came to 8 bases. Per germline, CDR1 SGHDT and CDR2 YYEEEE. This CDR3 spans 15 amino acids.

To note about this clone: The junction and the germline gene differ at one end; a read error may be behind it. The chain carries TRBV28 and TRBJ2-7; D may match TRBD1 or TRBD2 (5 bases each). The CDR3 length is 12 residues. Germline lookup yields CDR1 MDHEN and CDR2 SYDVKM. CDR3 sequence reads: CASSLVGTPHVF. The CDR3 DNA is TGTGCCAGCAGTTTAGTCGGGACCCCCCATGTCTTC. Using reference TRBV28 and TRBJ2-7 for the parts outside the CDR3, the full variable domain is DVKVTQSSRYLVKRTGEKVFLECVQDMDHENMFWYRQDPGLGLRLIYFSYDVKMKEKGDIPEGYSVSREKKERFSLILESASTNQTSMYLCASSLVGTPHVFGPGTRLTVT.